This record concerns one T cell receptor beta chain sequence. What it binds is unknown. This sample was taken from a study of shared clonotypes between healthy human individuals. CDR1 is MNHNY, CDR2 SVGAGI, per germline (reference sequence). The CDR3 totals 16 residues. V was clipped by 8 bases and J by 2 bases, with 20 bases between them. Adults of Caucasian background living in Nashville, Tennessee made up all donors. It was into CD45RA+ naive and CD45RA-negative memory subsets that the CD4+ cells were split. Study outcomes and limitations: Naive CD4 clonotypes overlapped across a handful of donors at roughly 5.1%. The authors sampled blood alone, and tissue repertoires likely differ.

Data came from immunoSEQ multiplex PCR; TCRdb stores just in-frame clones and leaves some out. Of approximately 2.5 million clones detected, approximately 90% appear once; the ten largest clones hold 0.14%. The chain recombines TRBV6-6 with TRBJ2-3; either TRBD1 or TRBD2 may fit D (5 bases each). The receptor was derived from a man between 18 and 35 years old in good health. Sequenced material: naive CD4+ T cells sorted from blood. The subset here: CD45RA+ positively selected. This CDR3 reads CASRGVALTYTDTQYF. The CDR3 DNA reads TGTGCCAGCCGAGGGGTAGCCTTAACTTACACAGATACGCAGTATTTT.